The 19 T cell receptor beta chains below come from one sample, sequenced in a study of T cell repertoires in cytomegalovirus infection. TCRdb re-analysed the reads in MiXCR, keeping a single row per CDR3 protein. Of almost 550,000 distinct CDR3 sequences listed, 16% are singletons. The sequencing input was CD8+ T cells from PBMCs. These receptors came from a human donor in good health (CMV status not recorded). Some clones in this sample may be carry-over from other donors' samples.

The chain combines TRBV7-9 with TRBJ2-2, with D possibly matching TRBD2 (5 bases). V shed 5 bases and J shed 5 bases, with 21 bases lying between them. The germline V gene has CDR1 SEHNR and CDR2 FQNEAQ (reference sequence). This CDR3 region has 17 residues. In nucleotides, the CDR3 is TGTGCCAGCAGCCTAAGGGTAAACCTTCGGGGAACCGGGGAGCTGTTTTTT. This translates into CASSLRVNLRGTGELFF. Combining the CDR3 with reference TRBV7-9 and TRBJ2-2 gives the whole variable domain DTGVSQNPRHKITKRGQNVTFRCDPISEHNRLYWYRQTLGQGPEFLTYFQNEAQLEKSRLLSDRFSAERPKGSFSTLEIQRTEQGDSAMYLCASSLRVNLRGTGELFFGEGSRLTVL.

Notes on this clonotype: A read error is possible here, since a much larger clone lies one base away. V gene TRBV2 combines with J gene TRBJ1-5, with a tentative D call TRBD1 (5 bases). The J call may not be correct, given that the DNA end is closer to TRBJ2-3. The CDR3 length is 15 residues. The germline V gene has CDR1 SNHLY and CDR2 FYNNEI. The CDR3: CASRSRQTLNQPQYF. CDR3 coding DNA: TGTGCCAGCAGGAGTAGACAGACTCTCAATCAGCCCCAGTATTTT.

This clonotype was picked up many times. The chain has TRBV12-3 or TRBV12-4 and TRBJ2-3, with 8 bases that match TRBD2. The CDR3 sequence is 15 residues long. Losses at the gene ends were 2 bases for V and 3 bases for J; bases not matched to a gene: 4. DNA of the CDR3: TGTGCCAGCAGTTTATTCGCGGGAGGAACAGATACGCAGTATTTT. This encodes CASSLFAGGTDTQYF.

This clonotype was picked up many times. In DNA form, the CDR3 reads TGTGCCAGCAGCAAAGGGATGCGGGGCTATGGCTACACCTTC. Translated: CASSKGMRGYGYTF. The chain is built from TRBV11-2 and TRBJ1-2; no reliable D call. From germline, CDR1 is SGHAT and CDR2 FQNNGV. Trimming stripped 5 bases from V and 4 bases from J, with 14 bases between. The CDR3 spans 14 residues. Combining the CDR3 with reference TRBV11-2 and TRBJ1-2 gives the whole variable domain EAGVAQSPRYKIIEKRQSVAFWCNPISGHATLYWYQQILGQGPKLLIQFQNNGVVDDSQLPKDRFSAERLKGVDSTLKIQPAKLEDSAVYLCASSKGMRGYGYTFGSGTRLTVV.

This clonotype was observed a few times. This rearrangement joins TRBV10-2 to TRBJ2-2, with D possibly matching TRBD2 (5 bases). The germline gives CDR1 WSHSY, CDR2 SAAADI. Trimming took 1 base from V and 6 from J, leaving 12 bases between them. This CDR3 contains 15 residues. This CDR3 is CASSEWSEGSGELFF. CDR3 coding DNA: TGCGCCAGCAGTGAGTGGAGTGAGGGCTCCGGGGAGCTGTTTTTT.

This clonotype was seen ten or more times. CDR3 DNA: TGTGCCAGCAGCCGGACTAGCGGGAGTGAGGAGACCCAGTACTTC. This sequence encodes CASSRTSGSEETQYF. This chain connects TRBV11-2 to TRBJ2-5, with 13 bases aligning to TRBD2. The ends lost 5 bases at V and 5 bases at J; junction bases unmatched: 5. The CDR3 length is 15 residues. The germline V gene encodes CDR1 SGHAT and CDR2 FQNNGV. Combining the CDR3 with reference TRBV11-2 and TRBJ2-5 gives the whole variable domain EAGVAQSPRYKIIEKRQSVAFWCNPISGHATLYWYQQILGQGPKLLIQFQNNGVVDDSQLPKDRFSAERLKGVDSTLKIQPAKLEDSAVYLCASSRTSGSEETQYFGPGTRLLVL.

This clonotype has at least ten counts. The chain joins TRBV19 to TRBJ2-7, with TRBD2 matching 11 bases. Germline V gene sequence: CDR1 LNHDA, CDR2 SQIVND (reference sequence). This CDR3 comprises 17 residues. The J segment lost 5 bases and the V segment lost 0 bases, leaving 9 bases of the junction unmatched. The CDR3 reads CASSIDLALAGVDEQYF. The CDR3 region has the DNA TGTGCCAGTAGTATAGATCTAGCACTAGCGGGAGTCGACGAGCAGTACTTC. Using reference TRBV19 and TRBJ2-7 for the parts outside the CDR3, the full variable domain is DGGITQSPKYLFRKEGQNVTLSCEQNLNHDAMYWYRQDPGQGLRLIYYSQIVNDFQKGDIAEGYSVSREKKESFPLTVTSAQKNPTAFYLCASSIDLALAGVDEQYFGPGTRLTVT.

The rearrangement joins TRBV20-1 to TRBJ2-7, with 8 bases lining up with TRBD2. The V gene end was trimmed by 3 bases and the J gene end by 3 bases; junction bases not matched to a gene: 7. This CDR3 spans 14 amino acids. In germline, CDR1 is DFQATT, CDR2 SNEGSKA (reference sequence). The CDR3 protein is CSASGRALVYEQYF. CDR3 DNA: TGCAGTGCTAGCGGGAGGGCCCTAGTCTACGAGCAGTACTTC.

The chain uses TRBV9 and TRBJ2-1; no clear D. Trimming cost V 0 bases and J 8 bases, with 18 bases left between them. This CDR3 comprises 16 residues. CDR1 and CDR2 (germline): SGDLS, YYNGEE. As DNA, the CDR3 is TGTGCCAGCAGCGTAGAAGGATCTGCGATTGGTGATGAGCAGTTCTTC. Translated, it gives CASSVEGSAIGDEQFF.

This clonotype was seen repeatedly, ten times or more. This chain joins TRBV28 and TRBJ2-7, with 7 bases aligning to TRBD2. V shed 4 bases, J shed 2 bases, and the junction held 5 bases outside the gene matches. Germline V CDR1 and CDR2: MDHEN, SYDVKM. This CDR3 region has 14 residues. The CDR3 reads CASSSPSGAYEQYF. The CDR3 nucleotides are TGTGCCAGCAGTTCCCCCAGCGGGGCCTACGAGCAGTACTTC.

This clonotype was observed many times. This chain links TRBV12-3 or TRBV12-4 with TRBJ1-1; no reliable D call. The CDR3 sequence is 12 residues long. V gave up 5 bases and J gave up 10 bases, with 14 bases separating them. The CDR3 nucleotides are TGTGCCAGCAGTCCTGACAAGAGGGTAGCTTTCTTT. The encoded protein is CASSPDKRVAFF.

This clonotype was detected only a few times. This rearrangement joins TRBV7-9 to TRBJ2-1; TRBD1 is a possible D gene (6 bases). The ends were cut back, 10 bases at V and 6 bases at J, with 31 bases in the middle. This CDR3 spans 18 amino acids. Germline-derived CDR1 and CDR2 are SEHNR and FQNEAQ (reference sequence). CDR3 nucleotide sequence: TGTGCCATCCCATGGGTGGGGGCGCGATATGCTCGGCCCAATGAGCAGTTCTTC. Translating it yields CAIPWVGARYARPNEQFF.

The chain combines TRBV12-3 or TRBV12-4 with TRBJ2-3, with 8 bases identical to TRBD2. J was trimmed by 8 bases and V by 7 bases; bases with no gene match: 5. The CDR3 runs to 12 residues. The CDR3 DNA sequence: TGTGCCAGCATTAGCGGGGAGGGTACGCAGTATTTT. It specifies CASISGEGTQYF.

This clonotype came up many times. The rearrangement uses TRBV7-9 and TRBJ2-7, with 8 bases fitting TRBD1. J was trimmed by 3 bases and V by 3 bases; bases with no gene match: 13. This CDR3 comprises 17 residues. The germline CDR1 and CDR2 sequences are SEHNR and FQNEAQ (reference sequence). This chain's CDR3 is CASSFENPGQAHYEQYF. CDR3 bases: TGTGCCAGCAGCTTTGAAAACCCGGGACAGGCCCACTACGAGCAGTACTTC.

There are a few counts of this clonotype. The rearrangement links TRBV13 to TRBJ2-7; possibly TRBD2 for D (5 bases). This CDR3 contains 15 residues. V lost 5 bases, J lost 5 bases, and 19 bases lay in between. The germline V gene has CDR1 PRHDT and CDR2 FYEKMQ (reference sequence). This chain's CDR3 is CASSGLPGFGHEQYF. DNA for the CDR3: TGTGCCAGCAGCGGTCTACCGGGATTCGGCCACGAGCAGTACTTC.

The CDR3 coding sequence is TGTGCCACCAGCAGAGAAGGGGCCCTCGAGCAGTACTTC. Translated, it gives CATSREGALEQYF. This chain links TRBV15 with TRBJ2-7, with TRBD1 as a possible D gene (5 bases). The CDR3 runs to 13 residues. V lost 0 bases and J 6 bases, leaving 9 bases between the germline ends. Germline V gene sequence: CDR1 LNHNV, CDR2 YYDKDF (reference sequence).

This clonotype was observed many times. The chain joins TRBV12-3 or TRBV12-4 to TRBJ2-3; the match to TRBD2 covers 8 bases. This CDR3 comprises 16 residues. The ends lost 7 bases at V and 2 bases at J; junction bases unmatched: 11. CDR3 protein: CASTPRSSGPTDTQYF. In DNA, the CDR3 is TGTGCCAGCACCCCTAGGTCTAGCGGGCCCACAGATACGCAGTATTTT.

This clonotype was seen ten or more times. V and J are TRBV7-9 and TRBJ1-4, with D possibly TRBD1 on 6 matching bases. Germline-derived CDR1 and CDR2 are SEHNR and FQNEAQ (reference sequence). This CDR3 spans 16 amino acids. Trimming removed 3 bases at V and 5 bases at J, with 16 bases between. The CDR3 DNA reads TGTGCCAGCAGCTTGACTGGACAGAGCCTAAATGAAAAACTGTTTTTT. It specifies CASSLTGQSLNEKLFF.

At least ten counts were recorded for this clonotype. CDR3 in amino acids: CASSPGTGLGELFF. In DNA form, the CDR3 reads TGTGCCAGCAGCCCCGGGACAGGACTCGGGGAGCTGTTTTTT. The rearrangement links TRBV12-3 or TRBV12-4 to TRBJ2-2, with TRBD1 matching 8 bases. The CDR3 is 14 residues long. The V and J ends lost 6 bases and 7 bases, in that order; junction bases with no gene match: 7.